The count of the clone carrying this TCR beta chain is one. Germline V CDR1 and CDR2: SGHTA, FQGTGA. V lost 4 bases and J 2 bases, leaving 8 bases between the germline ends. The CDR3 covers 14 residues. Original processing methods: Quantification of nucleated cells was approximated via reference gene primer amplification. Assay: immunoSEQ multiplex PCR; the TCRdb copy retains only in-frame clones and omits some. V and J calls and clone size are as listed in that table; D and trimming were resolved from the DNA. The sample carries approximately 150,000 clones, about 90% recorded once. The sample belongs to a study of blood T cell repertoires in COVID-19. About the study: The analysed material was cDNA or gDNA that came from T cells, B-cell-depleted T cells, or PBMCs.

Sample: peripheral blood. The chain recombines TRBV7-3 with TRBJ2-2; TRBD2 might be the D (6 bases). The receptor's source is a woman aged 55-75 years with active or convalescent COVID-19. DNA of the CDR3: TGTGCCAGCAGCTCGGGACTTAACACCGGGGAGCTGTTTTTT. This codes for CASSSGLNTGELFF.